The entry that follows covers one T cell receptor beta chain sequence. Antigen specificity is unknown. V was cut by 3 bases and J by 3 bases, with 10 bases left in between. The CDR3 spans 13 residues. Looked up from germline, CDR1 is SGHNT and CDR2 is YYREEE (reference sequence). This sample is drawn from a study of shared clonotypes between healthy human individuals. Study as a whole: Ranging from 18 to 49 in age, donors were a couple of women and three men. General study points: The study drew on few donors, limiting represented genetic and exposure-history diversity.

Deep-level running was used for the assay. Using immunoSEQ multiplex PCR, the repertoire was profiled, and TCRdb retains in-frame clones only, with some absent. The sample has hundreds of thousands of clones, about nine tenths seen once. The receptor comes from a man between 18 and 29 years old in good health. The sequenced sample consisted of memory CD8+ T cells sorted from blood. As to subset: CD45RO+ cells pooled with CCR7-negative TemRA cells. V gene TRBV5-4 combines with J gene TRBJ2-7, with a possible D match to TRBD1 (5 bases). The CDR3 loop reads CASSWGEDYEQYF. In DNA, the CDR3 is TGTGCCAGCAGCTGGGGCGAGGACTACGAGCAGTACTTC.